This passage covers 27 T cell receptor beta chains from one sample sequenced in a study of blood T cell repertoires in COVID-19 (dated by TCRdb to 2019 to 2021). The library came from the immunoSEQ multiplex PCR assay. Here the immuneACCESS table is served through TCRdb, limited to in-frame sequences with V and J called. Missing clones are a known gap in these copies; in checked studies unresolved V genes cover under half, and the rest lacks a known reason. Within this sample are 300,000 or so clones, with 86% of them counted one time only. The ten largest make up approximately 1.5% of the sample. Sequenced sample: peripheral blood. The receptors come from a woman in her 50s with acute or convalescent COVID-19.

The CDR3 DNA reads TGTGCCAGCAGTTACAGGGTTTGGGGCAATCAGCCCCAGCATTTT. It codes for CASSYRVWGNQPQHF. The chain is built from TRBV28 and TRBJ1-5, with D possibly matching TRBD1 (6 bases). Germline-derived CDR1 and CDR2 are MDHEN and SYDVKM. This CDR3 spans 15 amino acids. Trimming took 4 bases from V and 2 from J, leaving 12 bases between them.

V gene TRBV29-1 combines with J gene TRBJ2-1, with TRBD1 matching over 8 bases. The V and J ends lost 3 bases and 4 bases, in that order; junction bases with no gene match: 8. Germline assignment: CDR1 SQVTM and CDR2 ANQGSEA. There are 15 residues in the CDR3. CDR3 in amino acids: CSVDYRDRSYNEQFF. In nucleotides, the CDR3 is TGCAGCGTTGATTACCGGGACAGGTCTTACAATGAGCAGTTCTTC.

This chain uses TRBV7-2 with TRBJ2-2, with 9 positions matching TRBD1. V gave up 5 bases and J gave up 4 bases; unmatched junction bases: 5. The CDR3 length is 15 residues. Germline CDR1 SGHTA, CDR2 FQGNSA. CDR3 amino acids: CASSPNRGRTGELFF. CDR3 nucleotide sequence: TGTGCCAGCAGCCCCAACAGGGGGCGCACCGGGGAGCTGTTTTTT.

In its sample, this clone was seen once. V and J are TRBV28 and TRBJ2-7, with 10 nucleotides matching TRBD1. The ends lost 5 bases at V and 3 bases at J; junction bases unmatched: 13. The CDR3 extends over 17 amino acids. Germline V gene data show CDR1 as MDHEN and CDR2 as SYDVKM. The CDR3 nucleotides read TGTGCCAGCAGTGGGGCTCCCGGGACAGGGGTTCTCTACGAGCAGTACTTC. Its protein product is CASSGAPGTGVLYEQYF.

V usage is TRBV14 and J usage is TRBJ1-3; D not resolved. V was shortened by 0 bases and J by 0 bases, with 12 bases between the two germline ends. The germline CDR1 and CDR2 sequences are SGHDN and FVKESK. The CDR3 sequence is 17 residues long. CDR3 sequence (DNA): TGTGCCAGCAGCCAAGATCTTGCGGGGATCTCTGGAAACACCATATATTTT. It is translated as CASSQDLAGISGNTIYF.

This clone was found once. The sample carries other DNA sequences with the same CDR3. V and J are TRBV12-3 or TRBV12-4 and TRBJ1-2; TRBD1 agrees at 8 bases. The CDR3 is 13 amino acids. Trimming cost V 4 bases and J 3 bases; bases outside gene matches: 1. CDR3 bases: TGTGCCAGCAGTTCGACAGGGGACTATGGCTACACCTTC. It encodes CASSSTGDYGYTF.

The V gene is TRBV7-9, the J gene TRBJ2-2; perhaps TRBD1 as D (5 bases). Germline assignment: CDR1 SEHNR and CDR2 FQNEAQ (reference sequence). The CDR3 contains 16 residues. The V end lost 1 base, the J end lost 5 bases, and 14 bases lay between the germline ends. CDR3 DNA: TGTGCCAGCAGCTTAGTATACCAGGGTGGGACCGGGGAGCTGTTTTTT. Its protein is CASSLVYQGGTGELFF.

The chain employs TRBV5-1 and TRBJ1-4; a weak D match, TRBD1 (6 bases). The germline V gene has CDR1 SGHRS and CDR2 YFSETQ. V was cut by 0 bases and J by 4 bases, with 13 bases left in between. This CDR3 has 16 amino acids. The CDR3 is CASSLGAGAVNEKLFF. CDR3 DNA: TGCGCCAGCAGCTTGGGAGCGGGGGCTGTTAATGAAAAACTGTTTTTT.

As DNA, the CDR3 is TGCGCCAGCAGCCTGACAGGCTCTGGAAACACCATATATTTT. It specifies CASSLTGSGNTIYF. The chain has TRBV5-1 and TRBJ1-3; a possible D gene is TRBD1 (6 bases). The CDR3 spans 14 residues. The ends were cut back, 4 bases at V and 0 bases at J, with 8 bases in the middle. Germline assignment: CDR1 SGHRS and CDR2 YFSETQ.

The count of this clone is one. The rearrangement uses TRBV4-1 and TRBJ2-1; 7 bases are a match to TRBD1. CDR3 length equals 14 residues. Trimming took 2 bases from V and 4 from J; bases not matched to a gene: 2. Germline CDR1 is MGHRA and CDR2 is YSYEKL. The CDR3 region has the DNA TGCGCCAGCAGCCAACGGGACAGATACAATGAGCAGTTCTTC. Its protein product is CASSQRDRYNEQFF.

This clone was found a few times. The chain links TRBV6-1 to TRBJ1-6; TRBD1 matches 7 bases. Germline trimming cut 2 bases from V and 4 bases from J; bases unmatched to any gene: 14. The CDR3 runs 19 residues. Germline V gene sequence: CDR1 MNHNS, CDR2 SASEGT. The CDR3 loop is CASSEKRGTGTAYNSPLHF. The CDR3 DNA reads TGTGCCAGCAGTGAAAAGAGAGGGACCGGGACAGCATATAATTCACCCCTCCACTTT.

This clone was seen a single time. The rearrangement joins TRBV5-1 to TRBJ2-3, with D maybe TRBD1 (6 bases). This CDR3 has 16 residues. The V gene's germline CDR1 is SGHRS and CDR2 YFSETQ. Trimming stripped 6 bases from V and 6 bases from J, with 23 bases between. CDR3 in amino acids: CASTSTASEQGDTQYF. CDR3 in DNA: TGCGCCAGCACTAGTACTGCCTCGGAGCAGGGGGATACGCAGTATTTT.

This rearrangement joins TRBV6-5 to TRBJ1-1; the D gene is possibly TRBD1 (5 bases). Per the germline V gene, CDR1 is MNHEY and CDR2 is SVGAGI. Trimming removed 6 bases at V and 1 base at J, with 15 bases between. The CDR3 has 15 residues. Here the CDR3 reads CASSSTGGSNTEAFF. DNA of the CDR3: TGTGCCAGCAGCTCAACTGGGGGGTCGAACACTGAAGCTTTCTTT.

The chain uses TRBV6-1 and TRBJ2-7, with 8 bases fitting TRBD1. CDR3 length: 15 amino acids. Germline V lookup: CDR1 MNHNS, CDR2 SASEGT. With V trimmed by 1 base and J by 5 bases, 7 bases remained unmatched. CDR3: CASSEVGDRGDEQYF. CDR3 nucleotide sequence: TGTGCCAGCAGTGAAGTTGGCGACAGGGGTGACGAGCAGTACTTC.

J is TRBJ2-5 and V is TRBV19; D is unresolved. The CDR3 is 13 amino acids. Germline CDR1 is LNHDA and CDR2 is SQIVND (reference sequence). V gave up 6 bases and J gave up 2 bases, with 10 bases separating them. CDR3 region: CASRYSHQETQYF. CDR3 nucleotide sequence: TGTGCCAGTAGGTACAGCCATCAAGAGACCCAGTACTTC.

The V call is TRBV5-1, the J call TRBJ1-1, with D perhaps TRBD1 (5 bases). The CDR3 loop spans 13 amino acids. V lost 3 bases and J lost 2, with 8 bases in between. The germline V gene encodes CDR1 SGHRS and CDR2 YFSETQ. For the CDR3, the DNA is TGCGCCAGCAGCTCAGGGTATAACACTGAAGCTTTCTTT. This encodes CASSSGYNTEAFF.

As for this clone: The same CDR3 is also encoded by other DNA sequences in this sample. The chain has TRBV18 and TRBJ2-7; 7 bases align to TRBD1. The CDR3 loop spans 14 amino acids. Per the germline V gene, CDR1 is KGHSH and CDR2 is LQKENI. J was trimmed by 4 bases and V by 6 bases; bases with no gene match: 9. The CDR3: CASSPGTASYEQYF. In nucleotides, the CDR3 is TGTGCCAGCTCTCCCGGGACAGCCTCTTACGAGCAGTACTTC.

CDR3 loop: CASSRGSGNTIYF. DNA for the CDR3: TGTGCCAGCAGCCGGGGTTCTGGAAACACCATATATTTT. This rearrangement joins TRBV7-9 to TRBJ1-3, with no clear D. V was cut by 5 bases and J by 1 base, with 6 bases left in between. This CDR3 is 13 amino acids long. The germline V gene encodes CDR1 SEHNR and CDR2 FQNEAQ (reference sequence).

The chain joins TRBV7-7 to TRBJ1-4; D is unresolved. Germline values: CDR1 SSHAT, CDR2 FNYEAQ (reference sequence). The ends were cut back, 5 bases at V and 8 bases at J, with 15 bases in the middle. The CDR3 totals 14 residues. CDR3 region: CASSKSREAEKLFF. CDR3 DNA sequence: TGTGCCAGCAGCAAATCCCGGGAGGCGGAAAAACTGTTTTTT. The variable domain in full, completed from reference TRBV7-7 and TRBJ1-4, reads GAGVSQSPRYKVTKRGQDVTLRCDPISSHATLYWYQQALGQGPEFLTYFNYEAQPDKSGLPSDRFSAERPEGSISTLTIQRTEQRDSAMYRCASSKSREAEKLFFGSGTQLSVL.

The chain has TRBV30 and TRBJ1-2; D is unresolved. The ends were cut back, 2 bases at V and 8 bases at J, with 12 bases in the middle. Germline CDR1 is GTSNPN and CDR2 is SVGIG (reference sequence). The CDR3 has 12 amino acids. DNA of the CDR3: TGTGCCTGGAGTCCACGCGTGGGCGGCTACACCTTC. It yields the protein CAWSPRVGGYTF.

The chain has TRBV18 and TRBJ2-3; 7 nucleotides align to TRBD2. V gave up 4 bases and J gave up 1 base; unmatched junction bases: 5. Germline-derived CDR1 and CDR2 are KGHSH and LQKENI. The CDR3 runs to 15 residues. The CDR3 loop reads CASSLQLARTDTQYF. As DNA, the CDR3 is TGTGCCAGCTCACTCCAACTAGCGCGCACAGATACGCAGTATTTT.

This clone was observed once. The chain combines TRBV6-5 with TRBJ2-7; the match to TRBD2 covers 8 bases. The J segment lost 1 base and the V segment lost 5 bases, leaving 7 bases of the junction unmatched. Germline CDR1 is MNHEY and CDR2 is SVGAGI. The CDR3 sequence is 15 residues long. As DNA, the CDR3 is TGTGCCAGCAGTAAACGGACTAGCTTATCCTACGAGCAGTACTTC. Residues: CASSKRTSLSYEQYF.

This chain connects TRBV24-1 to TRBJ2-1; 7 bases agree with TRBD1. The CDR3 consists of 15 residues. J was trimmed by 7 bases and V by 3 bases; bases with no gene match: 8. Germline V gene lookup returns CDR1 KGHDR and CDR2 SFDVKD. DNA of the CDR3: TGTGCCACCAGTGATCCGGGACAGAGTGGGAATGAGCAGTTCTTC. This encodes CATSDPGQSGNEQFF.

The chain uses TRBV21-1 and TRBJ2-7; the table gives TRBD2 as D, unverified against the DNA. TRBV21-1 is a pseudogene locus. CDR3 length: 15 residues. This CDR3 reads CASSLAGRGAYEQYF. CDR3 coding DNA: TGTGCCAGCAGCTTGGCCGGGAGGGGGGCCTACGAGCAGTACTTC.

There are a few counts of this clone. This sequence joins TRBV2 and TRBJ1-4; D gene unclear. CDR3 size: 15 residues. Looked up from germline, CDR1 is SNHLY and CDR2 is FYNNEI. Deletions cut 7 bases from V and 0 bases from J, with 12 bases between. The CDR3 loop is CASTVRLATNEKLFF. DNA of the CDR3: TGTGCCAGCACTGTAAGACTCGCAACTAATGAAAAACTGTTTTTT.

CDR3 protein: CSARRWNEQFF. DNA of the CDR3: TGCAGTGCTAGGAGGTGGAATGAGCAGTTCTTC. This chain links TRBV20-1 with TRBJ2-1, with D uncertain. Trimming left V 3 bases short and J 7 bases short, with 7 bases between. CDR3 length: 11 residues. Germline V CDR1 and CDR2: DFQATT, SNEGSKA (reference sequence).

This clone has just a few counts. The rearrangement uses TRBV2 and TRBJ1-3; 7 bases are shared with TRBD1. V gave up 6 bases and J gave up 1 base; unmatched junction bases: 6. The germline V gene encodes CDR1 SNHLY and CDR2 FYNNEI. The CDR3 sequence is 15 residues long. Here the CDR3 reads CASRERQGSGNTIYF. CDR3 coding DNA: TGTGCCAGCAGGGAAAGACAGGGATCTGGAAACACCATATATTTT.